The following is a TCR beta chain sequence with its context. As yet, its antigen is unknown. The data originate from a study of T-cell memory formation after mild COVID-19. The CDR3 runs 12 residues. V gave up 5 bases and J gave up 4 bases, with 8 bases separating them. Germline loops: CDR1 MDHEN, CDR2 SYDVKM. From 5'RACE with constant-segment primers came TCR alpha and TCR beta cDNA libraries that carried sample barcodes and UMIs. TCRdb recomputed calls from the 5' RACE reads with MiXCR, one row per CDR3 protein. This table holds 250,000 to 350,000 distinct CDR3 sequences, about 15% found once. Study-level points and caveats: CD4+ contracting clones were mainly CM and EM; CD8+ ones, EMRA.

The receptor's source is a young man who had mild COVID-19 (a few samples of this study predate the infection). Cell type and time point are not known. The genes are TRBV28 and TRBJ2-5; D call uncertain. The sample taken for sequencing was PBMCs or a T cell subset sorted from them (not recorded which). Here the CDR3 DNA reads TGTGCCAGCAGTCCTTTTGGAGAGACCCAGTACTTC. Residues: CASSPFGETQYF.